The 25 T cell receptor beta chains below come from one sample, sequenced in a study of T cell changes during pregnancy in multiple sclerosis. Assay used: immunoSEQ multiplex PCR; TCRdb lists only in-frame clones, some missing. Here the sample spans tens of thousands of clones, under 95% being singletons. Sequencing used peripheral blood, obtained before pregnancy. Every receptor here comes from a female donor with multiple sclerosis, enrolled in a pregnancy study.

V is TRBV7-9 and J is TRBJ2-3, with D possibly being TRBD2 (5 bases). V was clipped by 11 bases and J by 6 bases, with 18 bases between them. Germline assignment: CDR1 SEHNR and CDR2 FQNEAQ (reference sequence). The CDR3 sequence is 13 residues long. The CDR3: CAGGGGSRDTQYF. The CDR3, as DNA: TGTGCCGGCGGAGGCGGTTCAAGGGATACGCAGTATTTT.

This chain joins TRBV11-3 and TRBJ1-1, with 8 bases identical to TRBD1. CDR1 is SGHNT, CDR2 YENEEA, per germline. The CDR3 length is 15 residues. The trim removed 5 bases at V and 6 bases at J, leaving 11 bases unmatched. The CDR3 is CASSPHFRGPAEAFF. In DNA, the CDR3 is TGTGCCAGCAGCCCACACTTCAGGGGGCCGGCTGAAGCTTTCTTT.

The J gene is TRBJ1-2, the V gene TRBV6-4; D call uncertain. The CDR3 sequence is 14 residues long. Germline-derived CDR1 and CDR2 are MRHNA and SNTAGT. Trimming cost V 4 bases and J 2 bases, with 11 bases left between them. CDR3 bases: TGTGCCAGCAGTGGTCGCGGACTCAACTATGGCTACACCTTC. It yields the protein CASSGRGLNYGYTF.

This clone was detected only once. The rearrangement uses TRBV27 and TRBJ1-6; 8 bases align to TRBD1. There are 15 residues in the CDR3. Germline V gives CDR1 MNHEY, CDR2 SMNVEV (reference sequence). V dropped 8 bases and J dropped 7; count of bases not matched to a gene: 10. The CDR3 DNA reads as TGTGCCAGCCGAACCGTGGACAGGGAGAATTCACCCCTCCACTTT. Translating gives CASRTVDRENSPLHF.

V gene TRBV5-6 combines with J gene TRBJ2-2; 9 nucleotides agree with TRBD2. Germline lookup yields CDR1 SGHDT and CDR2 YYEEEE. This CDR3 has 17 amino acids. The V segment lost 0 bases and the J segment 4 bases; nucleotides outside the gene matches: 7. The CDR3 bases are TGTGCCAGCAGCTTGGGGGTAGCGGGGGCCATCACCGGGGAGCTGTTTTTT. It yields the protein CASSLGVAGAITGELFF.

The chain combines TRBV19 with TRBJ1-2; the D gene is possibly TRBD1 (5 bases). The CDR3 is 13 amino acids. Trimming shortened V by 1 base and J by 7 bases, and 10 bases separated the two germline ends. Looked up from germline, CDR1 is LNHDA and CDR2 is SQIVND (reference sequence). The CDR3 DNA reads TGTGCCAGTAGTATAGGGGGCAGACGTGGCTACACCTTC. It encodes CASSIGGRRGYTF.

CDR3 DNA: TGTGCCAGCAGCGCCGACAGGGAGGCCAAAAACATTCAGTACTTC. This sequence encodes CASSADREAKNIQYF. The chain carries TRBV9 and TRBJ2-4; 7 bases are shared with TRBD1. The V gene's germline CDR1 is SGDLS and CDR2 YYNGEE. V trimming: 3 bases; J trimming: 1 base; junction bases outside the gene matches: 4. The CDR3 has 15 residues.

The chain links TRBV20-1 to TRBJ2-7, with a weak D call TRBD1 (6 bases). The V end lost 5 bases, the J end lost 6 bases, and 11 bases lay between the germline ends. This CDR3 region has 11 residues. Looked up from germline, CDR1 is DFQATT and CDR2 is SNEGSKA (reference sequence). The CDR3 loop is CSADTGLEQYF. The DNA of the CDR3 is TGCAGTGCTGATACAGGGCTCGAGCAGTACTTC.

This clone was seen once. V usage is TRBV6-5 and J usage is TRBJ1-5; the match to TRBD1 covers 8 bases. From germline, CDR1 is MNHEY and CDR2 SVGAGI. V gave up 6 bases and J gave up 9 bases; unmatched junction bases: 13. This CDR3 has 15 amino acids. CDR3 in amino acids: CASRAHGTGLGPQHF. CDR3 DNA sequence: TGTGCCAGCAGAGCCCATGGGACAGGCCTAGGGCCCCAGCATTTT.

The rearrangement links TRBV6-1 to TRBJ1-1; D is uncertain. Germline V gives CDR1 MNHNS, CDR2 SASEGT. With 5 bases removed from V and 2 bases from J, the gap between germline ends came to 9 bases. The CDR3 spans 13 residues. The CDR3 DNA follows: TGTGCCAGCAGTTGGGCCAGTAACACTGAAGCTTTCTTT. It is translated as CASSWASNTEAFF.

This sequence joins TRBV5-1 and TRBJ2-7; 7 bases fit TRBD1. Germline V gene sequence: CDR1 SGHRS, CDR2 YFSETQ. The CDR3 has 14 residues. Trimming took 2 bases from V and 2 from J; bases not matched to a gene: 4. The CDR3 here is CASSLSGGPYEQYF. CDR3 bases: TGCGCCAGCAGCTTATCAGGGGGTCCCTACGAGCAGTACTTC.

This sequence joins TRBV7-9 and TRBJ2-1, with TRBD2 matching 8 bases. Germline V lookup: CDR1 SEHNR, CDR2 FQNEAQ (reference sequence). Trimming took 10 bases from V and 9 from J; bases not matched to a gene: 14. The CDR3 consists of 14 residues. The CDR3 region is CAIPSGLFLAEQFF. The CDR3 DNA is TGTGCCATCCCTAGCGGGCTTTTTCTAGCTGAGCAGTTCTTC.

The chain has TRBV5-4 and TRBJ2-7; D may be TRBD2 (6 bases). V shed 3 bases and J shed 3 bases, with 13 bases lying between them. Germline V CDR1 and CDR2: SGHNT, YYREEE (reference sequence). The CDR3 consists of 14 residues. The CDR3 loop is CASSSRDGGYEQYF. The DNA for the CDR3 is TGTGCCAGCAGCTCTCGAGACGGGGGCTACGAGCAGTACTTC.

The genes are TRBV29-1 and TRBJ2-4; 10 nucleotides match TRBD1. The ends lost 7 bases at V and 6 bases at J; junction bases unmatched: 21. CDR1 and CDR2 from the germline V gene are SQVTM and ANQGSEA. CDR3 size: 18 residues. Here the CDR3 reads CSAWGSNPGQGPTNIQYF. Here the CDR3 DNA reads TGCAGCGCGTGGGGCTCGAATCCGGGACAGGGGCCAACAAACATTCAGTACTTC. The variable domain in full, completed from reference TRBV29-1 and TRBJ2-4, reads SAVISQKPSRDICQRGTSLTIQCQVDSQVTMMFWYRQQPGQSLTLIATANQGSEATYESGFVIDKFPISRPNLTFSTLTVSNMSPEDSSIYLCSAWGSNPGQGPTNIQYFGAGTRLSVL.

This clone was detected once. CDR3 protein: CASSHLTDIGNTIYF. CDR3 nucleotide sequence: TGTGCCAGCAGCCACCTGACAGACATTGGAAACACCATATATTTT. This chain joins TRBV7-8 and TRBJ1-3; D perhaps matches TRBD1 (5 bases). V lost 5 bases to trimming and J lost 3 bases, with 14 bases between them. The CDR3 length is 15 residues. Per germline, CDR1 SGHVS and CDR2 FQNEAQ.

A single count supports this clone. The chain uses TRBV19 and TRBJ2-1, with TRBD2 matching 9 bases. The ends lost 5 bases at V and 0 bases at J; junction bases unmatched: 8. Germline V lookup: CDR1 LNHDA, CDR2 SQIVND (reference sequence). CDR3 length equals 17 residues. CDR3 residues: CASSLIAGASSYNEQFF. Here the CDR3 DNA reads TGTGCCAGTAGTCTTATAGCGGGGGCGAGCTCCTACAATGAGCAGTTCTTC. Supplemented by reference TRBV19 and TRBJ2-1, the full variable domain reads DGGITQSPKYLFRKEGQNVTLSCEQNLNHDAMYWYRQDPGQGLRLIYYSQIVNDFQKGDIAEGYSVSREKKESFPLTVTSAQKNPTAFYLCASSLIAGASSYNEQFFGPGTRLTVL.

V usage is TRBV30 and J usage is TRBJ1-2; 8 nucleotides align to TRBD1. The CDR3 runs to 12 residues. The V and J ends lost 3 bases and 8 bases, in that order; junction bases with no gene match: 5. Germline lookup yields CDR1 GTSNPN and CDR2 SVGIG (reference sequence). The CDR3 nucleotides are TGTGCCTGGAGCCAGGGGGCTCACGGCTACACCTTC. Its translation is CAWSQGAHGYTF.

The chain couples TRBV6-1 to TRBJ2-7; no clear D gene. Trimming cost V 2 bases and J 0 bases, with 5 bases left between them. This CDR3 spans 13 amino acids. Germline CDR1 is MNHNS and CDR2 is SASEGT. The CDR3 protein is CASSEYLSYEQYF. DNA of the CDR3: TGTGCCAGCAGTGAATATCTCTCCTACGAGCAGTACTTC.

The chain combines TRBV6-5 with TRBJ1-1; D is undetermined. The CDR3 consists of 13 residues. Germline V gene lookup returns CDR1 MNHEY and CDR2 SVGAGI. Trimming took off 4 bases at V and 3 bases at J, with 9 bases between the two ends. The CDR3, as DNA: TGTGCCAGCAGTTGGAGGAGGGACACTGAAGCTTTCTTT. It specifies CASSWRRDTEAFF.

This chain connects TRBV5-1 to TRBJ1-2; maybe TRBD1 (5 bases). The CDR3 is 15 amino acids. Germline CDR1 is SGHRS and CDR2 is YFSETQ. The V gene lost 4 bases and the J gene lost 7 bases, with 20 bases spanning the gap. The CDR3 sequence: CASSPDTPPYRGYTF. The CDR3 region has the DNA TGCGCCAGCAGCCCGGACACCCCGCCGTATCGTGGCTACACCTTC.

The V call is TRBV5-4, the J call TRBJ2-1; D is unclear. Germline loops: CDR1 SGHNT, CDR2 YYREEE (reference sequence). Trimming shortened V by 0 bases and J by 9 bases, and 4 bases separated the two germline ends. The CDR3 has 11 residues. CDR3 amino acids: CASSLVGEQFF. CDR3 sequence (DNA): TGTGCCAGCAGCTTGGTCGGTGAGCAGTTCTTC.

The rearrangement links TRBV19 to TRBJ1-1, with 7 positions matching TRBD1. From germline, CDR1 is LNHDA and CDR2 SQIVND (reference sequence). The CDR3 runs 15 residues. With V trimmed by 9 bases and J by 1 base, 11 bases remained unmatched. The CDR3 here is CASSDTGVGNTEAFF. CDR3 nucleotides: TGTGCCAGCAGCGATACAGGGGTGGGGAACACTGAAGCTTTCTTT.

The rearrangement joins TRBV5-1 to TRBJ2-7; D possibly corresponds to TRBD1 (6 bases). Germline CDR1 SGHRS, CDR2 YFSETQ. Trimming left V 0 bases short and J 4 bases short, with 14 bases between. The CDR3 is 15 amino acids. The chain's CDR3 is CASSLVGQSSYEQYF. CDR3 coding DNA: TGCGCCAGCAGCTTGGTTGGACAGTCATCATACGAGCAGTACTTC.

This clone was seen a few times. This chain connects TRBV5-1 to TRBJ2-5; TRBD2 is a possible D gene (5 bases). The V gene lost 4 bases and the J gene lost 1 base, with 14 bases spanning the gap. Germline assignment: CDR1 SGHRS and CDR2 YFSETQ. The CDR3 loop spans 15 amino acids. The CDR3 is CASSLGLIGQETQYF. The CDR3, as DNA: TGCGCCAGCAGCCTTGGACTGATTGGCCAAGAGACCCAGTACTTC.

This chain uses TRBV5-4 with TRBJ1-1, with TRBD1 matching over 8 bases. This CDR3 has 14 residues. In germline, CDR1 is SGHNT, CDR2 YYREEE (reference sequence). V was pared by 4 bases and J by 2 bases, with 4 bases of the junction left unmatched. The CDR3 here is CASSQQGVNTEAFF. CDR3 nucleotide sequence: TGTGCCAGCAGCCAACAGGGGGTTAACACTGAAGCTTTCTTT.